Detailed here is one T cell receptor (beta chain). Its antigen has not been determined. Base qualities are not recorded, but no much larger clone differs from it by a single base. These reads were obtained on an Illumina HiSeq 2500. Quantitative 5'-RACE with molecular barcodes was the method used to prepare the TCR beta libraries. In the original analysis: To identify disease-linked TCR variants, a new computational method was used, one built on a probabilistic model of VDJ rearrangement. TCRdb's own reprocessing of the public reads used fastp at Q25 and MiXCR and kept productive beta chains. Rows matching on CDR3 protein sequence are summarized as one entry with the most common DNA and genes. TCRdb's processing, not the study's, gives the V and J calls here. In all, the sample holds about 130,000 distinct CDR3 sequences, and roughly 11% of those were seen once. The leading ten clones occupy 4.1% of the sample.

This record comes from a study of CD8 T cells in ankylosing spondylitis (dated by TCRdb to about 2017). For context, the study as a whole: To find TCR variants linked to disease, the study profiled T cell receptor beta repertoires in ankylosing spondylitis patients and healthy donors. The full study cohort comprised 20 to 30 ankylosing spondylitis patients and roughly 110 healthy donors. Peripheral blood was sampled, and synovial fluid was also collected from ankylosing spondylitis patients. What the research found in general, with its limitations: In peripheral blood, the disease-linked clones were found at relatively low frequencies and had a CD8+ phenotype. The disease-linked clones were reported as significantly enriched in matched synovial fluid samples from ankylosing spondylitis patients. Some TCR beta motif variants had previously been reported in synovial fluid and blood of reactive arthritis patients, which suggested common disease-initiation mechanisms. A TCR beta motif made up of 7 to 9 highly homologous amino acid variants appeared to be characteristic of blood from ankylosing spondylitis patients.

From cysteine to phenylalanine, the CDR3 is 16 amino acids long. Just the 48-base CDR3 DNA is kept, in frame starting at base 1. The germline V gene gives CDR1 as MGHDK and CDR2 as SYGVNS. Relative to germline, V is 3 bases shorter and J is 0 bases shorter, with 13 bases between their ends. Sequencing was carried out using blood, either unsorted or a sorted T cell fraction (not recorded which). The rearranged segments are TRBV25-1 and TRBJ2-3, with TRBD2 as a weak D call on 6 bases. This TCR was sampled from a female donor with ankylosing spondylitis or in good health (not recorded which). The CDR3 region has the sequence CASSEWVAGSTDTQYF. Read as DNA, the sequence is TGTGCCAGCAGTGAGTGGGTGGCGGGGAGCACAGATACGCAGTATTTT.